These 28 T cell receptor beta chains came from one sample sequenced in a study of T cell changes during pregnancy in multiple sclerosis. Only in-frame clones appear in the TCRdb table, and some are missing; sequencing was by immunoSEQ multiplex PCR. Here the sample spans 75,000 to 80,000 clones, around 93% being singletons. The sample in question was peripheral blood, obtained in the second trimester of pregnancy. The receptors come from a female donor in good health, enrolled as a control in a pregnancy study.

This clone has just one count. This chain connects TRBV4-3 to TRBJ1-2, with 9 nucleotides matching TRBD1. Trimming took 1 base from V and 2 from J; bases not matched to a gene: 2. The CDR3 sequence is 15 residues long. Germline V gene sequence: CDR1 LGHNA, CDR2 YSLEER. CDR3 sequence: CASSQAGTGNYGYTF. The DNA of the CDR3 is TGCGCCAGCAGCCAAGCCGGGACAGGGAACTATGGCTACACCTTC.

V and J are TRBV5-4 and TRBJ2-5; 11 bases are shared with TRBD2. V lost 3 bases and J lost 0; bases outside the gene matches: 7. This CDR3 region has 17 residues. Germline V gene data show CDR1 as SGHNT and CDR2 as YYREEE (reference sequence). CDR3 DNA sequence: TGTGCCAGCAGCTCTCCTAGCGGGGGGACGTACCAAGAGACCCAGTACTTC. It yields the protein CASSSPSGGTYQETQYF.

This chain connects TRBV5-1 to TRBJ1-4; 7 bases fit TRBD1. CDR1 is SGHRS and CDR2 is YFSETQ in the germline V gene. The CDR3 runs to 14 residues. Trimming took 6 bases from V and 8 from J; bases not matched to a gene: 10. CDR3 bases: TGCGCCAGCACAAGAAAGGGGGCTGGGGAAAAACTGTTTTTT. Protein sequence: CASTRKGAGEKLFF.

The rearrangement uses TRBV27 and TRBJ1-2; a weak D match, TRBD1 (5 bases). Germline CDR1 and CDR2: MNHEY and SMNVEV (reference sequence). V lost 5 bases and J 2 bases, leaving 12 bases between the germline ends. CDR3 length equals 14 residues. The CDR3 DNA follows: TGTGCCAGCAGTCCCTTGGGACTAAACTATGGCTACACCTTC. Translating it yields CASSPLGLNYGYTF.

The V gene is TRBV30, the J gene TRBJ1-5, with 10 bases identical to TRBD1. Looked up from germline, CDR1 is GTSNPN and CDR2 is SVGIG (reference sequence). The CDR3 totals 17 residues. The V gene end was trimmed by 2 bases and the J gene end by 5 bases; junction bases not matched to a gene: 12. The CDR3 is CAWSPRQGAGGHQPQHF. The CDR3 DNA sequence: TGTGCCTGGAGTCCAAGACAGGGGGCGGGAGGGCATCAGCCCCAGCATTTT.

The CDR3: CASLGSLNSEKLFF. CDR3 coding DNA: TGTGCCAGTTTAGGGAGCCTCAATAGCGAAAAACTGTTTTTT. The chain uses TRBV2 and TRBJ1-4; D uncertain. This CDR3 region has 14 residues. Trimming cost V 9 bases and J 8 bases, with 19 bases left between them. Germline CDR1 is SNHLY and CDR2 is FYNNEI.

The gene calls are TRBV19 and TRBJ2-7, with 12 bases aligning to TRBD1. The CDR3 contains 14 residues. CDR1 and CDR2 (germline): LNHDA, SQIVND (reference sequence). The V gene end was trimmed by 11 bases and the J gene end by 5 bases; junction bases not matched to a gene: 10. CDR3 in amino acids: CAVSGTGGGHEQYF. For the CDR3, the DNA is TGTGCCGTTTCCGGGACAGGGGGCGGGCACGAGCAGTACTTC.

V gene TRBV6-5 combines with J gene TRBJ2-7; TRBD1 might be the D (5 bases). The ends were cut back, 6 bases at V and 6 bases at J, with 18 bases in the middle. Per the germline V gene, CDR1 is MNHEY and CDR2 is SVGAGI. CDR3 length: 14 amino acids. The CDR3 is CASRYTGAVGEQYF. CDR3 nucleotide sequence: TGTGCCAGCAGGTACACAGGAGCCGTAGGCGAGCAGTACTTC.

CDR3 region: CASSVASAGADTQYF. The CDR3 bases are TGTGCCAGCAGCGTAGCTTCGGCAGGGGCAGATACGCAGTATTTT. The chain is built from TRBV9 and TRBJ2-3, with D possibly matching TRBD1 (6 bases). Per germline, CDR1 SGDLS and CDR2 YYNGEE. Trimming took off 0 bases at V and 4 bases at J, with 12 bases between the two ends. The CDR3 has 15 residues.

In its sample, this clone was seen once. The chain uses TRBV5-5 and TRBJ1-1, with a weak D call TRBD1 (5 bases). Per germline, CDR1 SGHKS and CDR2 YYEKEE (reference sequence). V was trimmed by 4 bases and J by 0 bases, leaving 10 bases between them. This CDR3 spans 14 amino acids. This chain's CDR3 is CASSALQVNTEAFF. In nucleotides, the CDR3 is TGTGCCAGCAGCGCTCTACAGGTGAACACTGAAGCTTTCTTT.

This chain connects TRBV4-3 to TRBJ1-5; 10 bases are shared with TRBD1. Germline loops: CDR1 LGHNA, CDR2 YSLEER. There are 14 residues in the CDR3. With V trimmed by 3 bases and J by 5 bases, 1 base remained unmatched. In DNA, the CDR3 is TGCGCCAGCAGCCAGGGACAGGGGTATCAGCCCCAGCATTTT. Protein: CASSQGQGYQPQHF.

The chain links TRBV29-1 to TRBJ1-2; D might be TRBD1 (5 bases). The germline gives CDR1 SQVTM, CDR2 ANQGSEA. V gave up 3 bases and J gave up 3 bases, with 17 bases separating them. This CDR3 is 15 amino acids long. The CDR3 reads CSVEIRTRAHYGYTF. CDR3 sequence (DNA): TGCAGCGTTGAGATAAGGACAAGGGCTCACTATGGCTACACCTTC. Full variable domain (missing parts from reference TRBV29-1 and TRBJ1-2): SAVISQKPSRDICQRGTSLTIQCQVDSQVTMMFWYRQQPGQSLTLIATANQGSEATYESGFVIDKFPISRPNLTFSTLTVSNMSPEDSSIYLCSVEIRTRAHYGYTFGSGTRLTVV.

V is TRBV6-1 and J is TRBJ1-1, with D hard to call. Germline CDR1 reads MNHNS; CDR2 reads SASEGT. Between the trimmed V and J ends, which lost 1 base and 5 bases, there was a span of 11 bases. The CDR3 totals 14 residues. The CDR3 sequence is CASSEVRGNTEAFF. Written as DNA, the CDR3 is TGTGCCAGCAGTGAAGTACGGGGAAATACTGAAGCTTTCTTT.

This rearrangement joins TRBV7-6 to TRBJ2-5, with 10 nucleotides matching TRBD2. After removal of 5 bases from V and 0 bases from J, the junction contained 18 bases not matched to a gene. The CDR3 spans 20 residues. Germline V gene lookup returns CDR1 SGHVS and CDR2 FNYEAQ. Written as DNA, the CDR3 is TGTGCCAGCAGCCGGCCGAAGCTAGCGGGGGAAAAATTGTACCAAGAGACCCAGTACTTC. It is translated as CASSRPKLAGEKLYQETQYF.

This clone has a single count. This chain connects TRBV27 to TRBJ1-6; 8 nucleotides match TRBD1. Germline CDR1 reads MNHEY; CDR2 reads SMNVEV (reference sequence). The CDR3 covers 16 residues. V shed 6 bases, J shed 5 bases, and the junction held 9 bases outside the gene matches. The DNA of the CDR3 is TGTGCCAGCAGACTGGACAGGGCTTCTAATAATTCACCCCTCCACTTT. It specifies CASRLDRASNNSPLHF.

The J gene is TRBJ1-5, the V gene TRBV9; the match to TRBD1 covers 11 bases. The CDR3 consists of 15 residues. J lost 4 bases, V lost 4 bases, and 4 bases had no gene match. Germline CDR1 is SGDLS and CDR2 is YYNGEE. The CDR3 reads CASSTGQGVNQPQHF. CDR3 coding DNA: TGTGCCAGCAGCACGGGACAGGGGGTGAATCAGCCCCAGCATTTT.

The J gene is TRBJ2-5, the V gene TRBV30; possible D gene TRBD2, 6 bases. V lost 2 bases to trimming and J lost 3 bases, with 16 bases between them. Germline V gene data show CDR1 as GTSNPN and CDR2 as SVGIG (reference sequence). This CDR3 has 15 amino acids. The CDR3 spells CAWSRPGTGKETQYF. DNA of the CDR3: TGTGCCTGGAGTCGTCCCGGGACTGGCAAAGAGACCCAGTACTTC. Full variable domain (rest looked up from reference TRBV30 and TRBJ2-5): SQTIHQWPATLVQPVGSPLSLECTVEGTSNPNLYWYRQAAGRGLQLLFYSVGIGQISSEVPQNLSASRPQDRQFILSSKKLLLSDSGFYLCAWSRPGTGKETQYFGPGTRLLVL.

This rearrangement joins TRBV10-3 to TRBJ1-2; 8 bases are a match to TRBD1. Germline V gives CDR1 ENHRY, CDR2 SYGVKD. The CDR3 contains 15 residues. After removal of 0 bases from V and 4 bases from J, the junction contained 4 bases not matched to a gene. CDR3 coding DNA: TGTGCCATCAGTGAGTCGACAGGGGAAGGCTATGGCTACACCTTC. Protein: CAISESTGEGYGYTF.

DNA of the CDR3: TGTGCCAGCAGCTTGGGACAAGGGGAATACGAGCAGTACTTC. Residues: CASSLGQGEYEQYF. V gene TRBV5-5 combines with J gene TRBJ2-7; TRBD1 might be the D (5 bases). This CDR3 region has 14 residues. CDR1 and CDR2 from the germline V gene are SGHKS and YYEKEE (reference sequence). Trimming stripped 0 bases from V and 4 bases from J, with 11 bases between.

The V call is TRBV6-5, the J call TRBJ1-5, with 8 bases lining up with TRBD1. Germline CDR1 MNHEY, CDR2 SVGAGI. CDR3 size: 15 residues. The junction had 2 bases not matched to a gene; V was cut back by 2 bases and J by 2 bases. CDR3 loop: CASSYDRGGNQPQHF. CDR3 bases: TGTGCCAGCAGTTACGACAGGGGAGGCAATCAGCCCCAGCATTTT.

This chain links TRBV9 with TRBJ2-1; 13 nucleotides line up with TRBD2. CDR1 is SGDLS and CDR2 is YYNGEE in the germline V gene. With 3 bases clipped from V and 9 bases from J, the junction kept 9 bases outside the gene matches. This CDR3 contains 16 residues. CDR3 nucleotides: TGTGCCAGCAGCGCCCCGGGACTAGCGGGGTTGGGTGAGCAGTTCTTC. Protein sequence: CASSAPGLAGLGEQFF.

The chain combines TRBV2 with TRBJ2-6; TRBD1 aligns across 7 bases. V shed 3 bases, J shed 0 bases, and the junction held 5 bases outside the gene matches. The germline gives CDR1 SNHLY, CDR2 FYNNEI. CDR3 length: 17 amino acids. The CDR3 sequence: CASSDRGQSSGANVLTF. The CDR3 DNA is TGTGCCAGCAGTGATCGGGGACAGAGCTCTGGGGCCAACGTCCTGACTTTC.

The rearrangement joins TRBV4-2 to TRBJ1-3; D uncertain. The CDR3 extends over 14 amino acids. Germline V lookup: CDR1 LGHNA, CDR2 YNFKEQ. Trimming took 5 bases from V and 2 from J, leaving 10 bases between them. The CDR3 protein is CASSSSGAGNTIYF. The CDR3 region has the DNA TGTGCCAGCAGCTCCTCGGGAGCTGGAAACACCATATATTTT.

The chain has TRBV27 and TRBJ1-6; TRBD1 matches 7 bases. This CDR3 contains 15 residues. Trimming at V came to 4 bases and at J to 14 bases, leaving 14 bases not matched to a gene. Germline CDR1 MNHEY, CDR2 SMNVEV (reference sequence). The CDR3 DNA reads TGTGCCAGCAGTTACCGGACAGGCCCCCTTATCACCCTCCACTTT. This codes for CASSYRTGPLITLHF.

This clone was observed once. The rearrangement joins TRBV19 to TRBJ1-5, with 7 bases matching TRBD1. V gave up 5 bases and J gave up 5 bases; unmatched junction bases: 6. Germline lookup yields CDR1 LNHDA and CDR2 SQIVND (reference sequence). This CDR3 is built from 14 residues. The CDR3 protein is CASSAQGGYQPQHF. CDR3 bases: TGTGCCAGTAGTGCTCAGGGGGGTTATCAGCCCCAGCATTTT. The entire variable domain, with the rest obtained from reference TRBV19 and TRBJ1-5, is as follows: DGGITQSPKYLFRKEGQNVTLSCEQNLNHDAMYWYRQDPGQGLRLIYYSQIVNDFQKGDIAEGYSVSREKKESFPLTVTSAQKNPTAFYLCASSAQGGYQPQHFGDGTRLSIL.

Here the CDR3 reads CASSLSGWDDSPLHF. The CDR3 region has the DNA TGTGCCAGCAGCTTGTCGGGGTGGGATGATTCACCCCTCCACTTT. This sequence joins TRBV5-6 and TRBJ1-6, with unresolved D. The CDR3 contains 15 residues. In germline, CDR1 is SGHDT, CDR2 YYEEEE. V was pared by 1 base and J by 8 bases, with 13 bases between.

The chain combines TRBV9 with TRBJ1-1; 7 bases match TRBD1. Germline CDR1 is SGDLS and CDR2 is YYNGEE. After removal of 3 bases from V and 6 bases from J, the junction contained 11 bases not matched to a gene. This CDR3 comprises 15 residues. CDR3 sequence: CASSGDRDGTPEAFF. In DNA form, the CDR3 reads TGTGCCAGCAGCGGAGACAGGGATGGTACGCCTGAAGCTTTCTTT.

This clone has just one count. The V gene is TRBV5-1, the J gene TRBJ2-7; D perhaps matches TRBD1 (6 bases). Germline loops: CDR1 SGHRS, CDR2 YFSETQ. This CDR3 is built from 15 residues. V lost 4 bases, J lost 2 bases, and 16 bases lay in between. This CDR3 reads CASSQLSRGTYEQYF. The CDR3 DNA follows: TGCGCCAGCAGCCAATTGAGCAGGGGCACCTACGAGCAGTACTTC.